This entry is about one T cell receptor beta chain. Its antigen is unidentified. The CDR3 loop spans 16 amino acids. The germline V gene encodes CDR1 SGHNT and CDR2 YYREEE (reference sequence). Trimming removed 3 bases from V and 4 bases from J; junction bases left unmatched: 2. Sequenced by immunoSEQ multiplex PCR; TCRdb stores in-frame clones only, minus some. The sample lists about 88,000 clones; roughly 90% were seen once. This sample was taken from a study of PD-L1 blockade in urothelial cancer. The wider study: The authors examined blood 3 weeks (second dose) and 6 weeks after treatment start. Blood samples contained a median about 150,000 T cells.

Study conclusions and caveats: Patients with below-median pretreatment blood clonality survived longer.

This sample's time point: pretreatment peripheral blood. The sample consisted of PBMCs, taken around atezolizumab (anti-PD-L1) treatment. The chain uses TRBV5-4 and TRBJ2-2; TRBD2 matches 14 bases. This TCR was sampled from a woman aged 80 or older with urothelial cancer. Here the CDR3 reads CASSSGLAGGTGELFF. The CDR3 DNA sequence: TGTGCCAGCAGCTCCGGACTAGCGGGAGGCACCGGGGAGCTGTTTTTT.